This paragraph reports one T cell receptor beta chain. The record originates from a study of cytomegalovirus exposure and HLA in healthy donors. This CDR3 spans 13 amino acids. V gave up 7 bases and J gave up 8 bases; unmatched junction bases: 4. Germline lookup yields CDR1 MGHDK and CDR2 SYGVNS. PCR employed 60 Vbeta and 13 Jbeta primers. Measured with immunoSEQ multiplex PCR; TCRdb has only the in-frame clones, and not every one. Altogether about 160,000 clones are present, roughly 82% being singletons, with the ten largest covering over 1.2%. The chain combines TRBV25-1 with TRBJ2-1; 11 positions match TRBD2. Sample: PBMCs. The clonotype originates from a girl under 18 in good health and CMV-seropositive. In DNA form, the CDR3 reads TGTGCCAGCACGACTAGCGGGAACCATGAGCAGTTCTTC. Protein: CASTTSGNHEQFF.